The rows below give T cell receptor beta chains drawn from one sample of a study of cytomegalovirus exposure and HLA in healthy donors. Assay used: immunoSEQ multiplex PCR; TCRdb lists only in-frame clones, some missing. Of approximately 110,000 clones listed, about three quarters are singletons. Sequenced sample: PBMCs. Every receptor here comes from a female donor in good health and CMV-seropositive. CDR3s include the opening cysteine and the closing phenylalanine or tryptophan. D genes are given only for firm matches. The size entry is marked missing in some rows and otherwise reads once, few, many or a size class.

abundance	v_gene	j_gene	d_gene	CDR3aa	CDR3nt
NA	TRBV9	TRBJ1-2	NA	CASSVDLGGAPYGYTF	TGTGCCAGCAGCGTAGATCTGGGGGGGGCCCCCTATGGCTACACCTTC
NA	TRBV6-1	TRBJ2-7	TRBD1	CASMQGAPYEQYF	TGTGCCAGCATGCAGGGGGCCCCCTACGAGCAGTACTTC
NA	TRBV6-6	TRBJ1-3	TRBD1	CASRSTGGGSGNTIYF	TGTGCCAGCAGGTCGACAGGGGGCGGCTCTGGAAACACCATATATTTT
NA	TRBV5-1	TRBJ1-2	TRBD1	CASSPDRDYGYTF	TGCGCCAGCAGCCCGGACAGGGACTATGGCTACACCTTC
few	TRBV6-1	TRBJ1-1	NA	CASSEGPTLTAGNTEAFF	TGTGCCAGCAGTGAAGGACCTACACTGACAGCGGGGAACACTGAAGCTTTCTTT
NA	TRBV2	TRBJ2-3	TRBD2	CASSLAGGGRSDTQYF	TGTGCCAGCAGTCTAGCGGGGGGGGGTCGTTCAGATACGCAGTATTTT
once	TRBV7-3	TRBJ2-2	TRBD1	CASSWDRGNAGELFF	TGTGCCAGCAGCTGGGACAGAGGTAACGCCGGGGAGCTGTTTTTT
few	TRBV10-3	TRBJ2-1	NA	CAISGTTPSSYNEQFF	TGTGCCATCAGTGGGACAACCCCGAGCTCCTACAATGAGCAGTTCTTC
NA	TRBV27	TRBJ1-5	NA	CASSLYEGEPQHF	TGTGCCAGCAGTTTATATGAAGGGGAGCCCCAGCATTTT
NA	TRBV6-5	TRBJ1-1	NA	CASSYDWRANTEAFF	TGTGCCAGCAGTTACGATTGGAGGGCAAACACTGAAGCTTTCTTT
NA	TRBV19	TRBJ2-5	TRBD1	CASSIPGQGAQTQYF	TGTGCCAGTAGTATTCCGGGACAGGGTGCGCAGACCCAGTACTTC
NA	TRBV18	TRBJ1-2	TRBD1	CASSQTGGNGYTF	TGTGCCAGCTCCCAAACAGGGGGCAATGGCTACACCTTC
NA	TRBV6-5	TRBJ1-3	NA	CASSYDGHHSGNTIYF	TGTGCCAGCAGTTACGACGGACACCACTCTGGAAACACCATATATTTT
NA	TRBV30	TRBJ1-2	TRBD1	CAWKPKTGGGDYGYTF	TGTGCCTGGAAGCCAAAAACAGGGGGAGGAGACTATGGCTACACCTTC
few	TRBV18	TRBJ1-1	NA	CASSTAGVMNTEAFF	TGTGCCAGCTCAACCGCGGGGGTGATGAACACTGAAGCTTTCTTT
few	TRBV29-1	TRBJ1-1	TRBD1	CSVSTGDGTEAFF	TGCAGCGTTTCTACAGGGGATGGCACTGAAGCTTTCTTT
NA	TRBV4-3	TRBJ2-1	TRBD2	CASSQLAGGYNEQFF	TGCGCCAGCAGCCAGCTAGCGGGGGGTTACAATGAGCAGTTCTTC
NA	TRBV12-5	TRBJ1-3	NA	CASGLWALTGNTIYF	TGTGCTAGTGGTTTGTGGGCATTGACTGGAAACACCATATATTTT
NA	TRBV28	TRBJ2-7	NA	CASSLRPYGVEQYF	TGTGCCAGCAGTTTGCGGCCCTACGGGGTCGAGCAGTACTTC
NA	TRBV27	TRBJ2-3	NA	CASSFQRPHTDTQYF	TGTGCCAGCAGTTTCCAGCGGCCCCACACAGATACGCAGTATTTT
NA	TRBV4-1	TRBJ1-2	TRBD1	CASSQKSLTGGENYGYTF	TGCGCCAGCAGCCAAAAAAGTCTGACAGGGGGCGAGAACTATGGCTACACCTTC
few	TRBV27	TRBJ2-1	TRBD1	CASSFHGTGSYNEQFF	TGTGCCAGCAGTTTTCACGGGACAGGGTCCTACAATGAGCAGTTCTTC
NA	TRBV13	TRBJ1-1	TRBD1	CASSWYRGLNTEAFF	TGTGCCAGCAGCTGGTACAGGGGGCTGAACACTGAAGCTTTCTTT
NA	TRBV20-1	TRBJ2-3	NA	CSAQTRGTQYF	TGCAGTGCCCAGACCCGAGGTACGCAGTATTTT
NA	TRBV4-3	TRBJ2-3	TRBD2	CASSQTSGSTDTQYF	TGCGCCAGCAGCCAGACTAGCGGAAGCACAGATACGCAGTATTTT
NA	TRBV7-2	TRBJ2-7	NA	CASSLDRTSSYEQYF	TGTGCCAGCAGCTTAGACAGGACAAGCTCCTACGAGCAGTACTTC
NA	TRBV5-1	TRBJ2-3	TRBD2	CASSLSSGLSTDTQYF	TGCGCCAGCAGCTTGAGTAGCGGGCTTAGCACAGATACGCAGTATTTT
NA	TRBV29-1	TRBJ1-4	TRBD1	CSVLQGADEKLFF	TGCAGCGTACTACAGGGGGCCGATGAAAAACTGTTTTTT
NA	TRBV5-6	TRBJ1-1	NA	CASSLAGGNTEAFF	TGTGCCAGCAGCTTGGCCGGGGGAAACACTGAAGCTTTCTTT
NA	TRBV5-1	TRBJ2-2	TRBD2	CASSREADPNTGELFF	TGCGCCAGCAGCCGGGAGGCAGACCCGAACACCGGGGAGCTGTTTTTT
NA	TRBV29-1	TRBJ1-5	NA	CSVGVERNQPQHF	TGCAGCGTTGGGGTTGAGAGGAATCAGCCCCAGCATTTT
NA	TRBV2	TRBJ2-5	TRBD2	CASTRGGSETQYF	TGTGCCAGCACCCGGGGGGGGTCGGAGACCCAGTACTTC
NA	TRBV4-2	TRBJ2-5	NA	CASSQVSETQYF	TGTGCCAGCAGCCAAGTCAGTGAGACCCAGTACTTC
NA	TRBV4-3	TRBJ2-3	TRBD1	CASSQDRDRATDTQYF	TGCGCCAGCAGCCAAGATCGGGACAGGGCAACAGATACGCAGTATTTT
NA	TRBV18	TRBJ2-3	TRBD1	CASSVAGQGLTDTQYF	TGTGCCAGCTCCGTGGCGGGACAGGGCCTCACAGATACGCAGTATTTT
once	TRBV18	TRBJ1-1	TRBD1	CASSRQGGTEAFF	TGTGCCAGCTCACGACAGGGCGGCACTGAAGCTTTCTTT
NA	TRBV5-1	TRBJ1-5	NA	CASSTGYSNQPQHF	TGCGCCAGCAGCACTGGTTATAGCAATCAGCCCCAGCATTTT
NA	TRBV2	TRBJ1-4	NA	CASSPRPTWGEKLFF	TGTGCCAGCAGTCCCCGGCCTACCTGGGGCGAAAAACTGTTTTTT
NA	TRBV2	TRBJ2-3	TRBD2	CAIRRGTSGRAVTDTQYF	TGTGCCATCCGGAGAGGGACTAGCGGGAGGGCCGTCACAGATACGCAGTATTTT
NA	TRBV9	TRBJ2-7	NA	CASSADREVREQYF	TGTGCCAGCAGCGCCGACAGGGAGGTGCGCGAGCAGTACTTC
NA	TRBV4-3	TRBJ1-5	NA	CASSQDLSLNQPQHF	TGCGCCAGCAGCCAAGATTTGAGCCTTAATCAGCCCCAGCATTTT
NA	TRBV5-1	TRBJ2-5	TRBD2	CASSLGPSGGGTETQYF	TGCGCCAGCAGCTTGGGTCCTAGCGGGGGAGGCACAGAGACCCAGTACTTC